These 20 T cell receptor beta chains share one sample of origin, sequenced in a study of cytomegalovirus exposure and HLA in healthy donors. Both 60 Vbeta primers and 13 Jbeta primers went into the PCR. Method: immunoSEQ multiplex PCR; TCRdb's copy keeps in-frame clones and lacks some. Of 150,000 to 200,000 clones listed, 76% were seen once; the top ten hold approximately 1.3%. Sequencing was carried out using PBMCs. The receptors come from a man between 60 and 75 years old in good health and CMV-seronegative.

V gene TRBV5-3 combines with J gene TRBJ2-5; D gene ambiguous. The J call is doubtful: the DNA matches TRBJ2-7 better. TRBV5-3 is assigned to the ORF class and has an uncertain function. CDR3 length: 13 amino acids. CDR3 coding DNA: TGTGCCAGAAGTCGGGTGTCGGCCAACGAGCAGTACTTC. Its protein product is CARSRVSANEQYF.

This sequence joins TRBV30 and TRBJ2-2; TRBD1 is a possible D gene (6 bases). The germline CDR1 and CDR2 sequences are GTSNPN and SVGIG (reference sequence). The CDR3 covers 14 residues. The CDR3: CAGRKGEFTGELFF. In DNA, the CDR3 is TGTGCGGGAAGAAAGGGGGAATTCACCGGGGAGCTGTTTTTT.

The chain carries TRBV6-1 and TRBJ2-7; D may be TRBD2 (6 bases). The CDR3 runs 14 residues. Trimming took off 6 bases at V and 2 bases at J, with 14 bases between the two ends. CDR1 and CDR2 from the germline V gene are MNHNS and SASEGT. The CDR3 DNA reads as TGTGCCAGCAGGCGGGACGCAGAGACCTACGAGCAGTACTTC. This encodes CASRRDAETYEQYF.

The gene calls are TRBV21-1 and TRBJ2-2; the table gives TRBD2 as D, unverified against the DNA. TRBV21-1 is tagged as a pseudogene. This CDR3 contains 19 residues. CDR3 nucleotides: TGTGCCAGCAGCACATCGGACCCAGCGGGAGGGCCCGACACCGGGGAGCTGTTTTTT. Translating gives CASSTSDPAGGPDTGELFF.

The gene calls are TRBV7-6 and TRBJ2-5; D ambiguous. The DNA end lines up better with TRBJ2-7; the J call may be wrong. Germline V CDR1 and CDR2: SGHVS, FNYEAQ. This CDR3 has 13 residues. The CDR3 is CASSLGASYEQYF. CDR3 bases: TGTGCCAGCAGCTTAGGCGCCTCCTACGAGCAGTACTTC.

The V gene is TRBV6-4, the J gene TRBJ2-7; D is perhaps TRBD1 (5 bases). Germline values: CDR1 MRHNA, CDR2 SNTAGT. Deletions cut 3 bases from V and 1 base from J, with 10 bases between. This CDR3 contains 14 residues. The CDR3: CASSEQGNSYEQYF. CDR3 sequence (DNA): TGTGCCAGCAGTGAGCAGGGTAATTCCTACGAGCAGTACTTC.

The count of this clone is one. The V and J genes are TRBV7-8 and TRBJ2-5; the match to TRBD2 covers 8 bases. This CDR3 has 17 amino acids. The V and J ends lost 5 bases and 1 base, in that order; junction bases with no gene match: 12. CDR1 and CDR2 from the germline V gene are SGHVS and FQNEAQ. The CDR3 region has the DNA TGTGCCAGCAGCCGGTGGGTTCGGCGGGGGGCCCAAGAGACCCAGTACTTC. It codes for CASSRWVRRGAQETQYF.

CDR3 residues: CASSLYRANEKLFF. For the CDR3, the DNA is TGTGCCAGCAGTTTATACAGGGCCAATGAAAAACTGTTTTTT. This sequence joins TRBV28 and TRBJ1-4; D possibly corresponds to TRBD1 (6 bases). The germline V gene has CDR1 MDHEN and CDR2 SYDVKM. Between the trimmed V and J ends, which lost 1 base and 5 bases, there was a span of 8 bases. The CDR3 consists of 14 residues.

The chain combines TRBV11-2 with TRBJ1-6, with 7 bases fitting TRBD1. Germline V CDR1 and CDR2: SGHAT, FQNNGV. CDR3 size: 15 residues. V shed 5 bases, J shed 7 bases, and the junction held 8 bases outside the gene matches. The CDR3 DNA follows: TGTGCCAGCAGCAAAACAGGGGTACGAAATTCACCCCTCCACTTT. Encoded protein: CASSKTGVRNSPLHF.

The chain uses TRBV11-1 and TRBJ2-5; the match to TRBD1 covers 8 bases. Unmatched junction bases numbered 5, after V lost 0 bases and J lost 5 bases. Germline V lookup: CDR1 SGHAT, CDR2 FQDESV (reference sequence). There are 15 residues in the CDR3. This CDR3 is CASSLAGQAGETQYF. Here the CDR3 DNA reads TGTGCCAGCAGCTTAGCGGGACAGGCGGGTGAGACCCAGTACTTC.

The V call is TRBV6-6, the J call TRBJ2-3; possibly TRBD1 for D (6 bases). Germline assignment: CDR1 MNHNY and CDR2 SVGAGI (reference sequence). The V gene lost 4 bases and the J gene lost 6 bases, with 14 bases spanning the gap. The CDR3 totals 14 residues. The CDR3 reads CASSLLGARDTQYF. The CDR3 coding sequence is TGTGCCAGCAGTTTGTTGGGGGCCCGTGATACGCAGTATTTT.

This clone was counted a few times. V usage is TRBV6-5 and J usage is TRBJ2-6, with 7 positions matching TRBD1. Looked up from germline, CDR1 is MNHEY and CDR2 is SVGAGI. Trimming cost V 6 bases and J 4 bases; bases outside gene matches: 6. CDR3 length equals 15 residues. CDR3 nucleotides: TGTGCCAGCAGCAGAACAGGGGCCGGGGCCAACGTCCTGACTTTC. Translated: CASSRTGAGANVLTF.

The chain is built from TRBV5-1 and TRBJ2-5; 8 nucleotides align to TRBD2. Germline V gene data show CDR1 as SGHRS and CDR2 as YFSETQ. The CDR3 covers 14 residues. V lost 7 bases and J lost 2; bases outside the gene matches: 7. The CDR3: CASARLATQETQYF. The CDR3 DNA reads as TGCGCCAGCGCTCGACTAGCGACTCAAGAGACCCAGTACTTC.

V is TRBV19 and J is TRBJ2-1; 7 bases match TRBD2. Losses at the gene ends were 1 base for V and 6 bases for J; bases not matched to a gene: 18. Germline CDR1 LNHDA, CDR2 SQIVND (reference sequence). The CDR3 has 19 residues. For the CDR3, the DNA is TGTGCCAGTAGTATAGCCGCCTATCTAGCGGAGACGGGGGTCAATGAGCAGTTCTTC. It encodes CASSIAAYLAETGVNEQFF.

The V call is TRBV2, the J call TRBJ2-4; 9 bases line up with TRBD1. V gave up 7 bases and J gave up 8 bases; unmatched junction bases: 6. CDR1 is SNHLY and CDR2 is FYNNEI in the germline V gene. This CDR3 region has 13 residues. The CDR3 DNA reads TGTGCCAGCACCCGGGGACAGGGTTACATTCAGTACTTC. It is translated as CASTRGQGYIQYF.

This chain joins TRBV5-1 and TRBJ2-7; 14 bases agree with TRBD2. Looked up from germline, CDR1 is SGHRS and CDR2 is YFSETQ. The CDR3 loop spans 15 amino acids. V was clipped by 4 bases and J by 6 bases; unmatched bases: 6. The CDR3 DNA sequence: TGCGCCAGCAGCCCGGGACTAGCGGGAGTACCCGAGCAGTACTTC. This codes for CASSPGLAGVPEQYF.

Here the CDR3 reads CASSPRAGGGTDTQYF. The CDR3 nucleotides are TGTGCCAGCAGTCCCCGGGCGGGAGGGGGTACAGATACGCAGTATTTT. The V and J genes are TRBV28 and TRBJ2-3; TRBD2 agrees at 9 bases. Germline values: CDR1 MDHEN, CDR2 SYDVKM. Trimming took 5 bases from V and 3 from J; bases not matched to a gene: 9. The CDR3 is 16 amino acids.

The chain has TRBV9 and TRBJ2-1, with 7 bases aligning to TRBD1. V was clipped by 2 bases and J by 6 bases; unmatched bases: 8. CDR1 and CDR2 from the germline V gene are SGDLS and YYNGEE. The CDR3 contains 15 residues. The CDR3 loop reads CASSVSLTGPNEQFF. The CDR3 coding sequence is TGTGCCAGCAGCGTCTCCCTGACAGGGCCCAATGAGCAGTTCTTC.

This clone was observed a single time. This chain joins TRBV2 and TRBJ2-1; no clear D. This CDR3 spans 13 amino acids. The germline V gene has CDR1 SNHLY and CDR2 FYNNEI. The V end lost 0 bases, the J end lost 12 bases, and 12 bases lay between the germline ends. The CDR3 bases are TGTGCCAGCAGTGAAGCGCTCCGACTGAGGCAGTTCTTC. Translated, it gives CASSEALRLRQFF.

This chain links TRBV27 with TRBJ2-6; D is ambiguous. The V end lost 5 bases, the J end lost 2 bases, and 7 bases lay between the germline ends. Germline loops: CDR1 MNHEY, CDR2 SMNVEV (reference sequence). The length of the CDR3 is 14 residues. For the CDR3, the DNA is TGTGCCAGCAGTCAGAACACTGGGGCCAACGTCCTGACTTTC. It specifies CASSQNTGANVLTF. The full variable domain, in which reference TRBV27 and TRBJ2-6 provide the parts outside the CDR3, is EAQVTQNPRYLITVTGKKLTVTCSQNMNHEYMSWYRQDPGLGLRQIYYSMNVEVTDKGDVPEGYKVSRKEKRNFPLILESPSPNQTSLYFCASSQNTGANVLTFGAGSRLTVL.